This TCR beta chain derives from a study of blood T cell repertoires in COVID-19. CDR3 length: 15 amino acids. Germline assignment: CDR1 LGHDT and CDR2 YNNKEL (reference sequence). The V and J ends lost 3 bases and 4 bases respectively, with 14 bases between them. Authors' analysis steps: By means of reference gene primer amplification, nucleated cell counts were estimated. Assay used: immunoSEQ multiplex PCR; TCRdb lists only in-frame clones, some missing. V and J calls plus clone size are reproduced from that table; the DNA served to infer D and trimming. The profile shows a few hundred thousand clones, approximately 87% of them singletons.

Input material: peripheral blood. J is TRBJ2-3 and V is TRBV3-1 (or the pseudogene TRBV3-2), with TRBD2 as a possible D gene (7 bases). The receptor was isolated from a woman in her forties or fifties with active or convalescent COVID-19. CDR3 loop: CASSQMGGASDTQYF. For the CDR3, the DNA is TGTGCCAGCAGCCAGATGGGGGGGGCCTCAGATACGCAGTATTTT.